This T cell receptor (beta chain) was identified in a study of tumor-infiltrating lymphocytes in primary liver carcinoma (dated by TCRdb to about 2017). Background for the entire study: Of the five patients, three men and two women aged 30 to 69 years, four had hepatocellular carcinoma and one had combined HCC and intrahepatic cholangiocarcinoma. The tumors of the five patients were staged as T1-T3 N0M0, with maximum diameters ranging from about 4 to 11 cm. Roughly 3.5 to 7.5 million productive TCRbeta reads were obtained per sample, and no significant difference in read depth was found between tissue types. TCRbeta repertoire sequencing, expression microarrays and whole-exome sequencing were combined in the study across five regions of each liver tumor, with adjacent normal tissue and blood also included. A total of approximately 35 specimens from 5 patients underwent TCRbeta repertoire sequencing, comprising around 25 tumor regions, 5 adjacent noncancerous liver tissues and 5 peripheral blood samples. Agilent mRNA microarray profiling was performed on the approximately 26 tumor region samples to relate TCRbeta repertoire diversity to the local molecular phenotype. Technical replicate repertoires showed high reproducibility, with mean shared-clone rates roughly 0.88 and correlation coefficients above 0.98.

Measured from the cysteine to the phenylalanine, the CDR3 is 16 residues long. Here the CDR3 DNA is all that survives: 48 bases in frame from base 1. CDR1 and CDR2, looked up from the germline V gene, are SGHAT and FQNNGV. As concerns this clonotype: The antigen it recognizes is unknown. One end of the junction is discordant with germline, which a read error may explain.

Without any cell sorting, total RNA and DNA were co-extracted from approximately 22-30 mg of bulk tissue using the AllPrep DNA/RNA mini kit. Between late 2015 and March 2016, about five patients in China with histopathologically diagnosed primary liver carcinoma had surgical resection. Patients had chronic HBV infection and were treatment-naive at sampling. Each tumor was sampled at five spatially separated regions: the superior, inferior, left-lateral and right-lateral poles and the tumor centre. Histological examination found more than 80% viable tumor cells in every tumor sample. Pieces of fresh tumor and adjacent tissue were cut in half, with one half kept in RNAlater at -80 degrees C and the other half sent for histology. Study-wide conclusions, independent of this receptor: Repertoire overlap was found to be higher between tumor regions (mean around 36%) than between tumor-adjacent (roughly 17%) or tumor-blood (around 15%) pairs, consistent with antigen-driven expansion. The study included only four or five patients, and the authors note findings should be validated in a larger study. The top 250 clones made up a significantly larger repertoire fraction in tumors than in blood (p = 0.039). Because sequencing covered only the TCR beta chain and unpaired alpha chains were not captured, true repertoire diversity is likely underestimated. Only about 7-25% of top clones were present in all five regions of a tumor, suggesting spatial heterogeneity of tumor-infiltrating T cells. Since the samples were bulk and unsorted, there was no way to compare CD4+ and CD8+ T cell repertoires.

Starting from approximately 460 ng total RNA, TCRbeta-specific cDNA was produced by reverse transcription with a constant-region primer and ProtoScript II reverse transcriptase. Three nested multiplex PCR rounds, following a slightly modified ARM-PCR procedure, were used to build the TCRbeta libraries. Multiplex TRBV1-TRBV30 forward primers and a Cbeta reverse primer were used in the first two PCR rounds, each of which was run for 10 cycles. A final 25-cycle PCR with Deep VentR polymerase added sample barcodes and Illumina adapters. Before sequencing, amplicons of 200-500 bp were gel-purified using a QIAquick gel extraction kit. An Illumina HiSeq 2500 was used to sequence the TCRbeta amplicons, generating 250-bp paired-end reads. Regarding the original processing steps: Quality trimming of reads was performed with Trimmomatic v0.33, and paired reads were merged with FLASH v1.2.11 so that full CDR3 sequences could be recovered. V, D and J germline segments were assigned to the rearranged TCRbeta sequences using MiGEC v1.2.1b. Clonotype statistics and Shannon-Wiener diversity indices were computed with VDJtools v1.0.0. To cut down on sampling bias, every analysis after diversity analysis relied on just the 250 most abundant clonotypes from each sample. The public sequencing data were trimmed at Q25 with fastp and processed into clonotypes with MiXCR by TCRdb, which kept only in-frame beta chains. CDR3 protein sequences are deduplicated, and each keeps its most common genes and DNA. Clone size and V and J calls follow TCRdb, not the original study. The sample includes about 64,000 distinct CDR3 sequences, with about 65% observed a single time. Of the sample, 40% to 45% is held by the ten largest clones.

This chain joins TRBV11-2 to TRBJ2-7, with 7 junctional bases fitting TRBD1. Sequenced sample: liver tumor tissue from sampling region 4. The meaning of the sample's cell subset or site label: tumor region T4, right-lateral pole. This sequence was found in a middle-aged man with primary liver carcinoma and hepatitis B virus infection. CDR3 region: CVSSLDLGTEVYEQYF. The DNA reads TGTGTCAGCAGCTTAGACCTGGGGACAGAAGTCTACGAGCAGTACTTC. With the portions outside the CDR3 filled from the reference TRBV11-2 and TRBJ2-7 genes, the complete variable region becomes EAGVAQSPRYKIIEKRQSVAFWCNPISGHATLYWYQQILGQGPKLLIQFQNNGVVDDSQLPKDRFSAERLKGVDSTLKIQPAKLEDSAVYLCVSSLDLGTEVYEQYFGPGTRLTVT.